The entry that follows covers one T cell receptor (beta chain) sequence. The sample holds one count of this clone. There is no known antigen for this receptor. Base qualities are not provided; no much larger clone lies one nucleotide away. TCRbeta CDR3 regions were amplified from genomic DNA by means of the immunoSEQ Assay, a bias-controlled multiplex PCR. In the paper's pipeline: The number of nucleated cells in each sample was estimated from the amplification of reference gene primers within the assay. To quantify the absolute abundance of each unique TCRbeta CDR3 rearrangement, sequence reads were collapsed and filtered. For each sample, productive Simpson clonality was calculated as the square root of Simpson's diversity index across productive rearrangements. TCRdb provides this immuneACCESS table in a form limited to in-frame rearrangements. Some clones are lacking; in checked studies, under half of them reflect an unresolved V gene, and why the rest are absent is not known. V, J and clone size are those of that table, while D and trimming were read from the DNA. The sample table contains more than 90,000 clones; only one count was recorded for around 88% of them. The ten biggest clones cover roughly 18% of the sample.

Reading the germline V gene gives CDR1 MGHRA and CDR2 YSYEKL. V is cut by 0 bases and J by 2 bases, and the space between the germline ends is 8 bases. Counted from cysteine to phenylalanine, this CDR3 has 16 amino acids. Only the CDR3 DNA stays, 48 bases, in frame from base 1. These data originate in a study of blood T cell repertoires in COVID-19 (dated by TCRdb to 2020 to 2021). As for the study more broadly: Collaborator samples came from the United States, Italy and Spain and covered acute and convalescent phases of COVID-19. The material from the prospective study consisted of cDNA or gDNA derived from T cells, B-cell-depleted T cells, or PBMCs. Subjects who had been exposed to COVID-19, were actively infected with it, or had recovered from it provided the deeply sampled blood TCRbeta repertoires that made up the dataset. The repertoires were released in a freely available public database intended as a resource for research on the immune response to SARS-CoV-2. The samples were drawn from the first 160 participants of the ongoing ImmuneRACE study and from over 950 subjects provided by 6 global collaborators. The sample metadata nearly always contained a de-identified subject ID, COVID-19 status, age in years and sex. Where available, HLA class I and class II types were taken from metadata supplied by the sample provider and were not determined by assay-based typing.

What the work shows at the level of the full study, not this receptor alone: The amount of clinical and demographic metadata varied by source and participant and was provided uncurated.

In Seattle, one collaborating source enrolled patients while the infection was active and tracked those patients longitudinally over the course of disease. Each collaborating institution followed its own protocols to collect whole blood in K2EDTA tubes. For TCRbeta analysis, collaborators shipped samples in one of three forms: frozen whole blood, isolated PBMCs, or DNA extracted from either of those sample types. The source of this sequence is a woman aged 60-70 years with COVID-19, enrolled during active disease. What was sequenced was peripheral blood. The chain was built from TRBV4-1 and TRBJ2-6, with a tentative D gene TRBD2 over 6 matching bases. The CDR3 region reads CASSQEGGAGANVLTF. The nucleotides are TGCGCCAGCAGCCAAGAGGGGGGTGCTGGGGCCAACGTCCTGACTTTC.